The clone carrying this TCR beta chain has at least ten counts. The read halts 3 residues ahead of the CDR3 end, with the missing end drawn from the germline J gene. The data were taken from a study of T cell clonality in common variable immunodeficiency. The table came from immunoSEQ multiplex PCR; TCRdb's copy has only in-frame clones and leaves some out. The record shows tens of thousands of clones for this sample, with no singletons present. Trimming cost V 1 base and J 0 bases; bases outside gene matches: 11. The length of the CDR3 is 19 residues. Germline V gene lookup returns CDR1 DFQATT and CDR2 SNEGSKA (reference sequence).

J is TRBJ2-1 and V is TRBV20-1, with 11 bases aligning to TRBD2. The receptor was derived from a person aged 18 to 75 in good health. Source material: peripheral blood mononuclear cells. The sequenced part of the CDR3 DNA is TGCAGTGCTAGAGGGCGGGTGGCTAGCGGGAGGAGCTCCTACAATGAG. Encoded protein: CSARGRVASGRSSYNE. The CDR3 in its entirety is CSARGRVASGRSSYNEQFF.